This T cell receptor (beta chain) comes out of a study of CD8+ T cells in alopecia areata. The germline V gene has CDR1 MNHEY and CDR2 SMNVEV (reference sequence). V shed 8 bases and J shed 4 bases, with 12 bases lying between them. This CDR3 is built from 13 residues. After isolation, RNA underwent reverse transcription to generate cDNA as the sequencing template. This table comes from immunoSEQ multiplex PCR, and its TCRdb copy is limited to in-frame clones, with some not included. The sample includes 90,000 to 100,000 clones, roughly 41% seen only once; the top ten take roughly 1.3%. The sample taken for sequencing was CD4+ T cells sorted from blood. This chain uses TRBV27 with TRBJ1-3, with a possible D match to TRBD1 (5 bases). The TCR originated in a human donor with alopecia areata. The CDR3, as DNA: TGTGCCAGCCGTCCAGGGTCCGGAAACACCATATATTTT. Its translation is CASRPGSGNTIYF.